This T cell receptor beta chain stems from a study of shared clonotypes between healthy human individuals. Trimming pared 7 bases from V and 2 bases from J, leaving 14 bases between. The CDR3 has 14 residues. Germline-derived CDR1 and CDR2 are MGHDK and SYGVNS. It was at deep level that the assay was run. Per the original data handling: Filtering differed since immunoSEQ provided only junctions, with no quality scores. Produced via immunoSEQ multiplex PCR; TCRdb's table is partial and in-frame only. The V and J calls and clone size come from that table; D and trimming were worked out from the DNA. The sample contains 450,000 to 500,000 clones, 65% to 85% of which appear only once.

This rearrangement joins TRBV25-1 to TRBJ1-1; TRBD1 might be the D (5 bases). Sequenced sample: PBMCs. The receptor's source is a woman aged 40 to 50 in good health. Some clones in this sample may be carry-over from other donors' samples. Here the CDR3 reads CASTARGTNTEAFF. CDR3 sequence (DNA): TGTGCCAGCACCGCACGGGGGACCAACACTGAAGCTTTCTTT.